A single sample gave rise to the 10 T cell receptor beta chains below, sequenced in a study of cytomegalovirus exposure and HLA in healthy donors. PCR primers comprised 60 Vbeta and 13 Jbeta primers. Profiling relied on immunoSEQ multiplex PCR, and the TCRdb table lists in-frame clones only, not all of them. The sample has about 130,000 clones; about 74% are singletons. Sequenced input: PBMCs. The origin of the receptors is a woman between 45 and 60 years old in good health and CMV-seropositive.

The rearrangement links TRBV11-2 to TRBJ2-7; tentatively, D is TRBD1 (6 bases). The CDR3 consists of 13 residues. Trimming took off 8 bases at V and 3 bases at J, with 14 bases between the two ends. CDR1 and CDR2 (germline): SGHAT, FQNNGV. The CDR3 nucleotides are TGTGCCAGCGGCGAACCCAGGGGCTACGAGCAGTACTTC. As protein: CASGEPRGYEQYF.

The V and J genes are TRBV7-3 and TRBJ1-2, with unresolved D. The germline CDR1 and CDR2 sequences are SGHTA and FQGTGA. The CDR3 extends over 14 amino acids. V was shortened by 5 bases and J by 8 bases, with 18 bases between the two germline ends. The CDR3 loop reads CASSPNFQGSGYTF. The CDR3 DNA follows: TGTGCCAGCAGCCCCAATTTTCAAGGGAGCGGCTACACCTTC.

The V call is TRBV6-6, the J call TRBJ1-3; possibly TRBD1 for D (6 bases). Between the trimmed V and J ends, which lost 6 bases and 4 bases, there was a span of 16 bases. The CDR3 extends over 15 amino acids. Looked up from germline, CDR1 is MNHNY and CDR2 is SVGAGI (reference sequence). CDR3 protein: CASSPTGASGNTIYF. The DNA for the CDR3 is TGTGCCAGCAGCCCGACAGGAGCCTCGGGAAACACCATATATTTT.

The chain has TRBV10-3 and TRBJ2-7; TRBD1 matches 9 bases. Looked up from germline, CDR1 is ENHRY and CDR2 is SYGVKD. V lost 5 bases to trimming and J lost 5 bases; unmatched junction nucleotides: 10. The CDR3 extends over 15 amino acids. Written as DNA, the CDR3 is TGTGCCATCAGTAGTTCCGGGACAGGGCACGACGAGCAGTACTTC. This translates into CAISSSGTGHDEQYF.

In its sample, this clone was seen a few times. As DNA, the CDR3 is TGCGCCAGCAGCCGGCTAGCCGGAGAGACCCAGTACTTC. Its protein product is CASSRLAGETQYF. The rearrangement joins TRBV4-1 to TRBJ2-5, with D possibly TRBD2 on 5 matching bases. Germline V CDR1 and CDR2: MGHRA, YSYEKL. CDR3 length: 13 residues. Trimming took 4 bases from V and 4 from J, leaving 10 bases between them.

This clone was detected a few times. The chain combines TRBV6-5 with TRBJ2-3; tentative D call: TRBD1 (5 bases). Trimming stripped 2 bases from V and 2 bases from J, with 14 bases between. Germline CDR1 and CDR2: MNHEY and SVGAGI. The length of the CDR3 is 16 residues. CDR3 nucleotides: TGTGCCAGCAGTTACCGCGACACCAGGGCCACAGATACGCAGTATTTT. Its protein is CASSYRDTRATDTQYF.

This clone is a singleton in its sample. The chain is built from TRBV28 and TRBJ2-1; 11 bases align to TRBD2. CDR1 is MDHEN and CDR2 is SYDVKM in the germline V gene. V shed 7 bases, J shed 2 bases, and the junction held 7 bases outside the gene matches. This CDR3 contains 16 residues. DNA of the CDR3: TGTGCCAGCAATCTAGCGGGGGGTAGGACCTACAATGAGCAGTTCTTC. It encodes CASNLAGGRTYNEQFF.

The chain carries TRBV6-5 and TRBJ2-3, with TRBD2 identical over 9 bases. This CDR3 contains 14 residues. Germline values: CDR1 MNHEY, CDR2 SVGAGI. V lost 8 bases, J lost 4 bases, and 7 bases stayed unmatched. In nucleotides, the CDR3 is TGTGCCAGCCGAAGCGGGGGGCTCGCAGATACGCAGTATTTT. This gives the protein CASRSGGLADTQYF.

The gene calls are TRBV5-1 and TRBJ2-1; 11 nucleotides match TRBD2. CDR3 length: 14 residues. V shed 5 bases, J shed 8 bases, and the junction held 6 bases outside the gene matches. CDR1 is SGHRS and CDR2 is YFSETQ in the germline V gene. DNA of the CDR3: TGCGCCAGCAGAGGACTAGCGGGCTTGGATGAGCAGTTCTTC. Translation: CASRGLAGLDEQFF.

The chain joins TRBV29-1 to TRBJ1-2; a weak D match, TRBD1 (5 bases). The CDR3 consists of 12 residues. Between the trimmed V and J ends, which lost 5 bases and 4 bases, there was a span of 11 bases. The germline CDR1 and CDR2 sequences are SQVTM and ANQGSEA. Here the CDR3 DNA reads TGCAGCGTTTCGACAGAGGTCTATGGCTACACCTTC. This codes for CSVSTEVYGYTF.